This TCR beta chain comes out of a study of blood T cell repertoires in COVID-19. The wider study: There were acute and convalescent COVID-19 samples, and they came from the United States, Italy and Spain. PBMCs, B-cell-depleted T cells, or T cells were the source of the cDNA or gDNA that made up the material.

As handled by the study authors: Reference gene primer amplification in the assay estimated nucleated cell counts. Generated by immunoSEQ multiplex PCR, the TCRdb table keeps only in-frame clones and is missing some. The V and J calls and clone size come from that table; D and trimming were worked out from the DNA. Of about 60,000 clones listed, around 79% are singletons. Germline values: CDR1 SNHLY, CDR2 FYNNEI. J lost 6 bases, V lost 4 bases, and 5 bases had no gene match. The CDR3 loop spans 14 amino acids. The sample comprised peripheral blood. The genes are TRBV2 and TRBJ2-7; 11 nucleotides agree with TRBD2. The receptor was derived from a human donor in a cohort sampled during active COVID-19. The CDR3 loop is CASSGTSGRSEQYF. CDR3 nucleotides: TGTGCCAGCAGTGGTACTAGCGGGAGATCCGAGCAGTACTTC.